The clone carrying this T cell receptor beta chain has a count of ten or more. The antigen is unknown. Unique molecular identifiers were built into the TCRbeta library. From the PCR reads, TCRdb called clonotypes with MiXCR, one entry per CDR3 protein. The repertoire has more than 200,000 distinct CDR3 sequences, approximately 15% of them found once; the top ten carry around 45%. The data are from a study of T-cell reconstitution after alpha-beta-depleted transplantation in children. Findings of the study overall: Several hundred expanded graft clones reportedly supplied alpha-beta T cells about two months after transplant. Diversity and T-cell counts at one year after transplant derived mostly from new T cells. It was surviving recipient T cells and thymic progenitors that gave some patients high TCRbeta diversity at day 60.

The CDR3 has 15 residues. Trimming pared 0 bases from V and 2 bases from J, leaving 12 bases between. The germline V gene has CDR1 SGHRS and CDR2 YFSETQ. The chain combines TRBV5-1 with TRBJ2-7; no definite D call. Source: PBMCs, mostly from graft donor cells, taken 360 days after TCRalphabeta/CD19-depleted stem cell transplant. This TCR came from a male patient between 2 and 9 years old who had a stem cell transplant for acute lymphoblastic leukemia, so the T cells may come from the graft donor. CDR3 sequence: CASSLGTQPTYEQYF. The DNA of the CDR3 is TGCGCCAGCAGCTTGGGTACCCAACCCACCTACGAGCAGTACTTC.